This TCR beta chain was sequenced for a study of blood T cells in healthy people across ages. Points on this clonotype: The antigen remains unidentified.

A second PCR of 7 to 11 cycles used a sample-barcoded 5' primer and a J-beta primer mix. Every sample gave at least 2.5 million paired-end reads containing CDR3. TCRdb analysed the 5' RACE reads with MiXCR anew, one entry per CDR3 protein. The profile shows about 1.6 million distinct CDR3 sequences, 30% to 35% of them singletons. Germline CDR1 reads SGHRS; CDR2 reads YFSETQ. V was pared by 3 bases and J by 7 bases, with 5 bases of the junction left unmatched. This CDR3 contains 14 residues. The study, taken as a whole, reports: Getting older went along with TCR beta diversity per million T cells dropping roughly linearly. Among long-lived donors, naive CD4+ cells were more numerous and diversity higher than in aged donors. With unsorted PBMCs, a conclusive comparison of naive versus antigen-experienced cells was not possible.

The TCR sequence derives from a woman aged 25 to 45 in good health. The chain combines TRBV5-1 with TRBJ1-1; 11 nucleotides line up with TRBD1. The sample consisted of blood. CDR3 protein: CASSSSGQGVEAFF. In nucleotides, the CDR3 is TGCGCCAGCAGCTCCTCGGGACAGGGGGTTGAAGCTTTCTTT.